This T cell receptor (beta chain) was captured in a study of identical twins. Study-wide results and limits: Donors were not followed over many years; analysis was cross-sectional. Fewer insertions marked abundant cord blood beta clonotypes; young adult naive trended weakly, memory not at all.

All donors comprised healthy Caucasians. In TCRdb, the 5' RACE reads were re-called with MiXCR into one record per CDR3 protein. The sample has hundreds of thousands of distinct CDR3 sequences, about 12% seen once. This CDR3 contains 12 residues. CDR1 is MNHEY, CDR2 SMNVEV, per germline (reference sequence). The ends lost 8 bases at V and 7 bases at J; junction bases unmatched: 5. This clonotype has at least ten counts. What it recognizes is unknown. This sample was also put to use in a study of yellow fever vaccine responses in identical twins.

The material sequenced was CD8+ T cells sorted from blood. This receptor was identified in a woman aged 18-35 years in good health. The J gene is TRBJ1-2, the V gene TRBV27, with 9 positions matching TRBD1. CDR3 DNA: TGTGCCAGCGGAAGGACAGGGGCTGGCTACACCTTC. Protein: CASGRTGAGYTF.